A selection of T cell receptor beta chains follows, all from one sample in a study of T cells after posttransplantation cyclophosphamide. Sequenced by immunoSEQ multiplex PCR; TCRdb stores in-frame clones only, minus some. The specimen has some 43,000 clones, none found just once. Sequencing used PBMCs. The receptors shown here come from a middle-aged man in good health, CMV-negative, and a related stem cell transplant donor. Both conserved end residues are part of each CDR3. The D gene is left open where the match is weak. Clone sizes are given selectively: once, few, many, or a class where the clone is expanded.

TRBV11-2	TRBJ2-7	TRBD1	many	CASSLDRKGGDEQYF	TGTGCCAGCAGCTTAGATCGAAAAGGGGGCGACGAGCAGTACTTC
TRBV30	TRBJ1-1	NA	many	CAWTGASNTEAFF	TGTGCCTGGACAGGGGCTTCGAACACTGAAGCTTTCTTT
TRBV4-1	TRBJ2-5	TRBD2	few	CASSQGPLGAGGPEQYF	TGCGCCAGCAGCCAAGGACCCCTAGGGGCGGGAGGGCCTGAGCAGTACTTC
TRBV11-2	TRBJ2-3	TRBD2	many	CASSSGTSGPTDTQYF	TGTGCCAGCAGCTCCGGGACTAGCGGACCCACAGATACGCAGTATTTT
TRBV28	TRBJ1-4	NA	many	CASSLGLSTTNEKLFF	TGTGCCAGCAGTTTGGGCTTATCGACAACTAATGAAAAACTGTTTTTT
TRBV5-4	TRBJ1-1	NA	NA	CASSEEGVGTEAFF	TGTGCCAGCAGCGAAGAGGGGGTAGGGACTGAAGCTTTCTTT
TRBV6-5	TRBJ1-1	NA	many	CASRSVTTSTEAFF	TGTGCCAGCAGATCGGTCACCACGAGCACTGAAGCTTTCTTT
TRBV5-6	TRBJ2-3	NA	many	CASSLDRDTQYF	TGTGCCAGCAGCCTGGACAGAGATACGCAGTATTTT
TRBV30	TRBJ1-4	TRBD1	many	CAWSFGDRRGEKLFF	TGTGCCTGGAGTTTTGGGGACAGGCGTGGTGAAAAACTGTTTTTT
TRBV5-4	TRBJ2-3	NA	many	CASSLGRLAADTQYF	TGTGCCAGCAGCTTGGGGAGGCTAGCCGCAGATACGCAGTATTTT
TRBV7-9	TRBJ1-1	NA	many	CASSSLAGRNTEAFF	TGTGCCAGCAGCTCCTTAGCAGGGCGGAACACTGAAGCTTTCTTT
TRBV2	TRBJ2-7	NA	many	CASIMEVDSYEQYF	TGTGCCAGCATCATGGAGGTAGACTCCTACGAGCAGTACTTC
TRBV9	TRBJ2-5	NA	many	CASSAGGLGADETQYF	TGTGCCAGCAGCGCAGGGGGACTAGGAGCTGACGAGACCCAGTACTTC
TRBV2	TRBJ2-5	TRBD1	many	CASRGQGEETQYF	TGTGCCAGCAGGGGACAGGGGGAAGAGACCCAGTACTTC
TRBV7-6	TRBJ2-3	NA	many	CASSLDSGKTQYF	TGTGCCAGCAGCTTAGACTCGGGTAAAACGCAGTATTTT
TRBV5-6	TRBJ2-7	NA	many	CASSLGPGLGYEQYF	TGTGCCAGCAGCTTGGGGCCGGGACTGGGCTACGAGCAGTACTTC
TRBV6-6	TRBJ2-2	TRBD1	many	CASSLTGADTGELFF	TGTGCCAGCAGTCTTACAGGGGCGGACACCGGGGAGCTGTTTTTT